Listed below are T cell receptor beta chains from one sample, sequenced in a study of blood T cell repertoires in COVID-19. The method was immunoSEQ multiplex PCR; TCRdb's version includes in-frame clones alone and lacks a portion of them. The sample contains about 140,000 clones, 70% to 90% of which appear only once. Sequenced material: PBMCs or T cells enriched from blood (not recorded which). The receptors come from a man aged 50 to 60 who had recovered from COVID-19. The CDR3 runs from the conserved cysteine through the conserved F or W. Fields, in order: clone size, D gene, V gene, CDR3 length, J gene, CDR3 DNA, CDR3 protein. The D gene is left open where the match is weak. Expanded clones are given a class, and other clones once, few, many or no size at all.

NA	TRBD1	TRBV28	14	TRBJ1-2	TGTGCCAGCAGTTTTTCAGGGACAGTACTCGGCTACACCTTC	CASSFSGTVLGYTF
NA	NA	TRBV20-1	10	TRBJ2-1	TGCAGTGGCAGGGCGGATGAGCAGTTCTTC	CSGRADEQFF
NA	NA	TRBV5-6	13	TRBJ1-1	TGTGCCAGCAGCTCTCAGATGAACACTGAAGCTTTCTTT	CASSSQMNTEAFF
NA	NA	TRBV18	15	TRBJ1-1	TGTGCCAGCTCACCCCTGGACAGTAGTCGAACTGAAGCTTTCTTT	CASSPLDSSRTEAFF
NA	NA	TRBV15	14	TRBJ1-6	TGTGCCACCAGCAGAGATTCGGGAAATTCACCCCTCCACTTT	CATSRDSGNSPLHF
NA	NA	TRBV24-1	16	TRBJ1-3	TGTGCCACCAGTGACCCCCGGGACTCTGGGGGAAACACCATATATTTT	CATSDPRDSGGNTIYF
NA	TRBD2	TRBV7-9	16	TRBJ2-5	TGTGCCAGCAGCTTAGGTAGCGGGGGACTCCAAGAGACCCAGTACTTC	CASSLGSGGLQETQYF
NA	TRBD2	TRBV11-3	17	TRBJ2-3	TGTGCCAGCAGCCCCGGACTAGCGGGAGTCGGTACAGATACGCAGTATTTT	CASSPGLAGVGTDTQYF
NA	NA	TRBV30	13	TRBJ2-3	TGTGCCTGGAGTCGTCTAGACACAGATACGCAGTATTTT	CAWSRLDTDTQYF
NA	TRBD2	TRBV12-3/TRBV12-4	13	TRBJ2-5	TGTGCCAGCAGTGCCGGACTAGCACAGACCCAGTACTTC	CASSAGLAQTQYF
NA	NA	TRBV3-1/TRBV3-2	18	TRBJ2-2	TGTGCCAGCAGTACCCGCGGGGTATTTACTCTGAACACCGGGGAGCTGTTTTTT	CASSTRGVFTLNTGELFF
NA	NA	TRBV21-1	15	TRBJ2-7	TGTGCCAGCAGAAACCACAACCCCACAGCCTACGAGCAGTACTTC	CASRNHNPTAYEQYF
NA	NA	TRBV11-1	15	TRBJ2-2	TGTGCCAGCAGCGCGGAGTGGCAAAACACCGGGGAGCTGTTTTTT	CASSAEWQNTGELFF
NA	NA	TRBV3-1/TRBV3-2	15	TRBJ1-3	TGTGCCAGCAGCCCCCCGGCAGGGGACAGAAACACCATATATTTT	CASSPPAGDRNTIYF
NA	NA	TRBV28	16	TRBJ1-2	TGTGCCAGCACCCTTCCACTTGGCAGGGGTAACTATGGCTACACCTTC	CASTLPLGRGNYGYTF
NA	NA	TRBV5-6	16	TRBJ1-3	TGTGCCAGCAGCTGGGGAGGGGGGATCTCTGGAAACACCATATATTTT	CASSWGGGISGNTIYF
once	NA	TRBV20-1	14	TRBJ1-3	TGCAGTGCTAGTGTAGGGAGCTCTGGAAACACCATATATTTT	CSASVGSSGNTIYF
NA	NA	TRBV2	12	TRBJ2-2	TGTGCCAGGCCCCTGGAGGACGGGGAGCTGTTTTTT	CARPLEDGELFF
NA	NA	TRBV5-1	14	TRBJ2-2	TGCGCCAGCAGCTTGGGCGGGATCACCGGGGAGCTGTTTTTT	CASSLGGITGELFF
NA	TRBD2	TRBV28	17	TRBJ2-2	TGTGCCAGCAGTCCCGGGACTAGCGGGAGTGCCACCGGGGAGCTGTTTTTT	CASSPGTSGSATGELFF
NA	NA	TRBV7-3	15	TRBJ2-2	TGTGCCAGCAGCTTGGGCACTTCGAACACCGGGGAGCTGTTTTTT	CASSLGTSNTGELFF
NA	NA	TRBV5-4	12	TRBJ1-1	TGTGCCAGCAGCTTGGTGGAACAGGAAGCTTTCTTT	CASSLVEQEAFF
NA	TRBD2	TRBV28	14	TRBJ2-5	TGTGCCAGCAGAAGTACAGCGGGAGGCGAGACCCAGTACTTC	CASRSTAGGETQYF
once	NA	TRBV10-3	13	TRBJ2-7	TGTGCCATCAAAGACAATTCAGCCTACGAGCAGTACTTC	CAIKDNSAYEQYF
NA	TRBD1	TRBV6-2/TRBV6-3	16	TRBJ1-6	TGTGCCAGCAGTTCTTGGCCGGGACAGGGGTCTCCACCCCTCCACTTT	CASSSWPGQGSPPLHF
NA	NA	TRBV7-2	15	TRBJ1-5	TGTGCCAGCAGCTTAGTAGGTAGGGGTCGGCAGCCCCAGCATTTT	CASSLVGRGRQPQHF
NA	NA	TRBV7-6	14	TRBJ2-2	TGTGCCAGCAGCTTTCAGGCCTACACCGGGGAGCTGTTTTTT	CASSFQAYTGELFF
NA	TRBD1	TRBV7-3	16	TRBJ2-2	TGTGCCAGCAGCTTAACAGGGGGCTATGGCACCGGGGAGCTGTTTTTT	CASSLTGGYGTGELFF
NA	TRBD1	TRBV4-1	13	TRBJ2-1	TGCGCCAGCAGCCAACCACAGGGGTATGAGCAGTTCTTC	CASSQPQGYEQFF
NA	NA	TRBV7-9	13	TRBJ1-2	TGTGCCAGCAGCAGAGGGACTGTCTATGGCTACACCTTC	CASSRGTVYGYTF
NA	TRBD1	TRBV6-9	15	TRBJ1-1	TGTGCCAGCAGGTATCAGGACAGGCGGAACACTGAAGCTTTCTTT	CASRYQDRRNTEAFF
NA	TRBD1	TRBV4-3	17	TRBJ1-4	TGCGCCAGCAGCCAAGATTTCGGGACAGGGTGGAATGAAAAACTGTTTTTT	CASSQDFGTGWNEKLFF
NA	NA	TRBV12-3/TRBV12-4	11	TRBJ2-7	TGTGCCAGCAGTTTACGGGGAAAGCAGTACTTC	CASSLRGKQYF
few	NA	TRBV28	15	TRBJ1-2	TGTGCCAGCAGTTTCACCTTCTACAGGAGCTATGGCTACACCTTC	CASSFTFYRSYGYTF
NA	NA	TRBV10-3	13	TRBJ1-2	TGTGCCATCAGTGAACTGGAGGGTGGCGGCTACACCTTC	CAISELEGGGYTF
NA	TRBD2	TRBV18	16	TRBJ2-5	TGTGCCAGCTCACCACCGTCCGCGGGAGGTTGGGAGACCCAGTACTTC	CASSPPSAGGWETQYF
NA	NA	TRBV21-1	15	TRBJ2-7	TGTGCCAGCAGCGCCGGGACTACACCCACCTACGAGCAGTACTTC	CASSAGTTPTYEQYF
NA	NA	TRBV7-2	14	TRBJ1-2	TGTGCCAGCAGCTTGGGAGGGCAGGGGTATGGCTACACCTTC	CASSLGGQGYGYTF
once	NA	TRBV2	13	TRBJ1-6	TGTGCCAGCCTATCTACTACGATTTCACCCCTCCACTTT	CASLSTTISPLHF
NA	NA	TRBV7-6	14	TRBJ1-4	TGTGCCAGCAGCTTGGGCAGATCAAATGAAAAACTGTTTTTT	CASSLGRSNEKLFF
NA	TRBD2	TRBV4-3	14	TRBJ2-3	TGCGCCAGCAGCCAAGAAGCGGGGTCCGATACGCAGTATTTT	CASSQEAGSDTQYF
once	NA	TRBV7-2	12	TRBJ2-5	TGTGCCAGCAGCCAGAACGGGGAGACCCAGTACTTC	CASSQNGETQYF
NA	NA	TRBV27	15	TRBJ1-2	TGTGCCAGCAGTTTAGGGGGGGCTGTGGACTATGGCTACACCTTC	CASSLGGAVDYGYTF
NA	NA	TRBV30	15	TRBJ1-3	TGTGCCTGGAGTGTAGGATGGGGAGGTGGAAACACCATATATTTT	CAWSVGWGGGNTIYF
NA	NA	TRBV7-3	13	TRBJ2-5	TGTGCCAGCAGCTTAAGTCTCCAAGAGACCCAGTACTTC	CASSLSLQETQYF
NA	NA	TRBV2	16	TRBJ1-3	TGTGCCAGCAGTGTTTACCCCGACGGCGGTGGAAACACCATATATTTT	CASSVYPDGGGNTIYF
NA	NA	TRBV2	14	TRBJ1-4	TGTGCCAGCAGTGGATACAGGGACGGTGAAAAACTGTTTTTT	CASSGYRDGEKLFF
once	TRBD1	TRBV6-2/TRBV6-3	15	TRBJ1-6	TGTGCCAGCAGTTACCCCGGGACAGTTTATTCACCCCTCCACTTT	CASSYPGTVYSPLHF
NA	TRBD1	TRBV5-1	13	TRBJ2-7	TGCGCCAGCAGCCTGCCCGACAGGGCCGAGCAGTACTTC	CASSLPDRAEQYF
NA	TRBD1	TRBV7-8	15	TRBJ1-2	TGTGCCAGCAGCCTGGACAGGGGAGGGTACTATGGCTACACCTTC	CASSLDRGGYYGYTF
NA	NA	TRBV9	14	TRBJ2-3	TGTGCCAGCAGCGTGGGGGCCTTTGGAGATACGCAGTATTTT	CASSVGAFGDTQYF
NA	NA	TRBV5-1	16	TRBJ1-3	TGCGCCAGCAGCTTGTTGGCGGGGTTCTCTGGAAACACCATATATTTT	CASSLLAGFSGNTIYF
NA	NA	TRBV15	15	TRBJ1-5	TGTGCCACCAGCAGAGATGCTGGCGGAGATCAGCCCCAGCATTTT	CATSRDAGGDQPQHF